Presented here are 14 T cell receptor beta chains from one specimen sequenced in a study of vaccination and CD4 T cells after COVID-19. The Oncomine TCR Beta short-read assay sequenced DNA from cultured CD4+ T cells. TCRdb reanalysed the PCR reads using MiXCR and keeps one entry per CDR3 protein. The sample holds roughly 14,000 distinct CDR3 sequences; over 55% are singletons and the top ten take about 20%. Indicated treatment: roughly 10-day PBMC culture with coronavirus spike peptide pools or control peptides (ViraFEST assay). No cognate antigen is known for these TCRs. Material for sequencing was CD4+ T cells from blood, cultured in vitro. The receptors shown here come from a human donor who had recovered from COVID-19.

The chain uses TRBV7-9 and TRBJ2-3; tentative D call: TRBD2 (5 bases). The CDR3 extends over 14 amino acids. V lost 1 base and J lost 5, with 10 bases in between. From germline, CDR1 is SEHNR and CDR2 FQNEAQ (reference sequence). CDR3 DNA: TGTGCCAGCAGCTTAGGAGCGGTGGGAGATACGCAGTATTTT. Protein: CASSLGAVGDTQYF.

The chain joins TRBV7-2 to TRBJ1-5; D may be TRBD1 (6 bases). Germline CDR1 reads SGHTA; CDR2 reads FQGNSA. Trimming removed 5 bases from V and 1 base from J, with 15 bases in between. The CDR3 contains 16 residues. The CDR3 protein is CASSRSQGSSNQPQHF. The CDR3 nucleotides are TGTGCCAGCAGCCGAAGCCAGGGGTCGAGCAATCAGCCCCAGCATTTT.

This chain uses TRBV7-3 with TRBJ1-6; possibly TRBD1 for D (5 bases). The V and J ends lost 5 bases and 8 bases respectively, with 16 bases between them. CDR1 is SGHTA, CDR2 FQGTGA, per germline. The CDR3 covers 15 residues. DNA of the CDR3: TGTGCCAGCAGCCCCGGGGGGGAAGCTTATTCACCCCTCCACTTT. It codes for CASSPGGEAYSPLHF.

This chain links TRBV7-2 with TRBJ2-7; D gene uncertain. Trimming removed 1 base from V and 3 bases from J, with 4 bases in between. In germline, CDR1 is SGHTA, CDR2 FQGNSA. This CDR3 has 12 amino acids. Written as DNA, the CDR3 is TGTGCCAGCAGCTTAGTAGGCTACGAGCAGTACTTC. Residues: CASSLVGYEQYF.

V usage is TRBV4-3 and J usage is TRBJ2-5; D is possibly TRBD1 or TRBD2 (5 bases each). Germline V gene sequence: CDR1 LGHNA, CDR2 YSLEER. Trimming left V 4 bases short and J 5 bases short, with 17 bases between. The CDR3 extends over 15 amino acids. Here the CDR3 DNA reads TGCGCCAGCAGCCGGGAACCGGGACCCGCGGAGACCCAGTACTTC. Protein: CASSREPGPAETQYF.

A single count supports this clonotype. The V and J genes are TRBV25-1 and TRBJ1-5; 11 positions agree with TRBD1. This CDR3 region has 17 residues. Germline V gene lookup returns CDR1 MGHDK and CDR2 SYGVNS. V lost 8 bases and J lost 6; bases outside the gene matches: 15. Written as DNA, the CDR3 is TGTGCCAGCTCGCCGGGACAGGGGGACCCTTGGGCTCAGCCCCAGCATTTT. Translated: CASSPGQGDPWAQPQHF.

This clonotype has more than one count but fewer than ten. V is TRBV7-8 and J is TRBJ1-2; a possible D gene is TRBD1 (6 bases). Germline loops: CDR1 SGHVS, CDR2 FQNEAQ. The ends were cut back, 1 base at V and 0 bases at J, with 24 bases in the middle. This CDR3 region has 20 residues. The CDR3, as DNA: TGTGCCAGCAGCTTAGGGTTGGGGGCCGGGGCCCAACGCACTAACTATGGCTACACCTTC. It codes for CASSLGLGAGAQRTNYGYTF.

V and J are TRBV6-5 and TRBJ1-1; D perhaps matches TRBD1 (5 bases). The ends were cut back, 2 bases at V and 0 bases at J, with 13 bases in the middle. This CDR3 is built from 16 residues. Per the germline V gene, CDR1 is MNHEY and CDR2 is SVGAGI. CDR3 protein: CASSYGLQGLNTEAFF. CDR3 DNA: TGTGCCAGCAGTTACGGTTTGCAGGGACTGAACACTGAAGCTTTCTTT.

V usage is TRBV6-2 or TRBV6-3 and J usage is TRBJ2-7; D might be TRBD2 (5 bases). There are 15 residues in the CDR3. In germline, CDR1 is MNHEY, CDR2 SVGEGT. The V gene lost 2 bases and the J gene lost 2 bases, with 13 bases spanning the gap. CDR3 in amino acids: CASSYREGLTYEQYF. The CDR3 DNA is TGTGCCAGCAGTTACCGGGAAGGGCTAACCTACGAGCAGTACTTC.

The chain couples TRBV19 to TRBJ2-1; 10 nucleotides match TRBD2. CDR3 length: 19 amino acids. V shed 4 bases and J 0 bases; nucleotides not matched to a gene: 12. Germline CDR1 is LNHDA and CDR2 is SQIVND (reference sequence). CDR3 in amino acids: CASSTRRGLAESSYNEQFF. CDR3 coding DNA: TGTGCCAGTAGTACCCGTAGAGGACTAGCGGAGAGCTCCTACAATGAGCAGTTCTTC.

This chain uses TRBV12-3 or TRBV12-4 with TRBJ1-1; D gene unclear. The CDR3 loop spans 14 amino acids. V lost 6 bases and J 2 bases, leaving 13 bases between the germline ends. The CDR3 DNA sequence: TGTGCCAGCAGCCCAAGGGTCCGTAACACTGAAGCTTTCTTT. Protein sequence: CASSPRVRNTEAFF.

The chain uses TRBV6-1 and TRBJ1-1; D remains ambiguous. This CDR3 has 14 amino acids. In germline, CDR1 is MNHNS, CDR2 SASEGT. The ends were cut back, 0 bases at V and 4 bases at J, with 9 bases in the middle. CDR3 residues: CASSEAGRITEAFF. The CDR3 DNA is TGTGCCAGCAGTGAAGCAGGGAGGATCACTGAAGCTTTCTTT.

The V call is TRBV6-1, the J call TRBJ2-7, with no clear D. V lost 6 bases and J lost 2, with 23 bases in between. Germline V CDR1 and CDR2: MNHNS, SASEGT. The CDR3 is made up of 17 amino acids. As DNA, the CDR3 is TGTGCCAGCAGCCTAATCCGCTCGGCAACCACTACCTACGAGCAGTACTTC. As protein: CASSLIRSATTTYEQYF.

The chain couples TRBV7-2 to TRBJ2-5; D is tentatively TRBD1 or TRBD2 (6 bases each). The length of the CDR3 is 14 residues. V was pared by 0 bases and J by 5 bases, with 10 bases between. The germline V gene has CDR1 SGHTA and CDR2 FQGNSA. The chain's CDR3 is CASSLAGAGETQYF. CDR3 DNA: TGTGCCAGCAGCTTAGCGGGGGCGGGGGAGACCCAGTACTTC.